Shown below are 15 T cell receptor beta chains from a single sample sequenced in a study of blood T cell repertoires in COVID-19. Assay: immunoSEQ multiplex PCR; the TCRdb copy retains only in-frame clones and omits some. The table has roughly 250,000 clones, 65% to 85% seen once. Specimen: peripheral blood. Source of these receptors: a man between 50 and 59 years old with active or convalescent COVID-19.

The chain employs TRBV5-4 and TRBJ2-2; 10 bases line up with TRBD1. The V gene's germline CDR1 is SGHNT and CDR2 YYREEE (reference sequence). The CDR3 is made up of 16 amino acids. The ends lost 5 bases at V and 5 bases at J; junction bases unmatched: 9. The CDR3: CASRSAGTGETGELFF. As DNA, the CDR3 is TGTGCCAGCAGATCCGCCGGGACAGGGGAAACCGGGGAGCTGTTTTTT. The variable domain in full, completed from reference TRBV5-4 and TRBJ2-2, reads ETGVTQSPTHLIKTRGQQVTLRCSSQSGHNTVSWYQQALGQGPQFIFQYYREEENGRGNFPPRFSGLQFPNYSSELNVNALELDDSALYLCASRSAGTGETGELFFGEGSRLTVL.

V is TRBV2 and J is TRBJ1-4, with 9 bases fitting TRBD1. CDR1 and CDR2 (germline): SNHLY, FYNNEI. Trimming at V came to 4 bases and at J to 7 bases, leaving 4 bases not matched to a gene. There are 14 residues in the CDR3. As DNA, the CDR3 is TGTGCCAGCAGTGCAGGACAGGGGATTGAAAAACTGTTTTTT. It specifies CASSAGQGIEKLFF.

The chain carries TRBV11-3 and TRBJ2-2, with a weak D call TRBD2 (5 bases). Germline values: CDR1 SGHNT, CDR2 YENEEA. The CDR3 loop spans 12 amino acids. V lost 3 bases, J lost 6 bases, and 5 bases lay in between. The CDR3 DNA is TGTGCCAGCAGCTTTAGCGCCGGGGAGCTGTTTTTT. It is translated as CASSFSAGELFF. Combining the CDR3 with reference TRBV11-3 and TRBJ2-2 gives the whole variable domain EAGVVQSPRYKIIEKKQPVAFWCNPISGHNTLYWYLQNLGQGPELLIRYENEEAVDDSQLPKDRFSAERLKGVDSTLKIQPAELGDSAVYLCASSFSAGELFFGEGSRLTVL.

CDR3 loop: CASSSDRAGGYTF. In DNA form, the CDR3 reads TGTGCCAGCAGTTCCGACAGGGCGGGCGGCTACACCTTC. The chain uses TRBV6-2 or TRBV6-3 and TRBJ1-2, with TRBD1 identical over 7 bases. Per germline, CDR1 MNHEY and CDR2 SVGEGT. J gave up 8 bases and V 4 bases, and 7 bases lay outside the gene matches. The CDR3 is 13 amino acids.

The chain has TRBV29-1 and TRBJ1-1; no firm D call. V gave up 8 bases and J gave up 5 bases, with 15 bases separating them. The CDR3 length is 12 residues. CDR1 is SQVTM and CDR2 is ANQGSEA in the germline V gene. CDR3 DNA: TGCAGCCCCCGTGGTCCCGGGACTGAAGCTTTCTTT. Encoded protein: CSPRGPGTEAFF.

This sequence joins TRBV5-4 and TRBJ1-3; D not resolved. The CDR3 has 16 amino acids. V gave up 6 bases and J gave up 2 bases, with 18 bases separating them. Germline values: CDR1 SGHNT, CDR2 YYREEE (reference sequence). The CDR3 spells CASNPPASRAGNTIYF. In DNA, the CDR3 is TGTGCCAGCAATCCCCCCGCCTCGAGGGCTGGAAACACCATATATTTT.

The chain carries TRBV9 and TRBJ1-1; 10 nucleotides agree with TRBD1. Germline CDR1 and CDR2: SGDLS and YYNGEE. This CDR3 comprises 13 residues. Trimming removed 4 bases from V and 11 bases from J; junction bases left unmatched: 8. The CDR3, as DNA: TGTGCCAGCAGCCTCCGGGACAGGGGCAGGGCTTTCTTT. Translated, it gives CASSLRDRGRAFF.

V and J are TRBV4-3 and TRBJ1-2; D possibly corresponds to TRBD1 (5 bases). The V and J ends lost 0 bases and 8 bases respectively, with 10 bases between them. Germline CDR1 LGHNA, CDR2 YSLEER. The CDR3 runs to 13 residues. In DNA, the CDR3 is TGCGCCAGCAGCCAAGATTGGGGCGAGGGCTACACCTTC. It encodes CASSQDWGEGYTF.

This clone appeared a single time. The chain has TRBV7-7 and TRBJ2-3, with a possible D match to TRBD2 (6 bases). Between the trimmed V and J ends, which lost 3 bases and 2 bases, there was a span of 9 bases. The germline gives CDR1 SSHAT, CDR2 FNYEAQ (reference sequence). CDR3 length: 14 residues. CDR3 bases: TGTGCCAGCAGCTTCGGGACTGACACAGATACGCAGTATTTT. Protein sequence: CASSFGTDTDTQYF.

The chain has TRBV2 and TRBJ2-5; D possibly corresponds to TRBD1 (5 bases). In germline, CDR1 is SNHLY, CDR2 FYNNEI. CDR3 length: 12 residues. The V and J ends lost 5 bases and 4 bases respectively, with 8 bases between them. CDR3 sequence (DNA): TGTGCCAGCAGTCTAGACAGAGAGACCCAGTACTTC. Translated, it gives CASSLDRETQYF.

The V gene is TRBV18, the J gene TRBJ2-5; a possible D gene is TRBD1 (5 bases). CDR1 and CDR2 (germline): KGHSH, LQKENI. CDR3 length equals 15 residues. V dropped 3 bases and J dropped 3 bases, with 14 bases sitting between them. As DNA, the CDR3 is TGTGCCAGCTCACCGGGGCCCGTACCCGAAGAGACCCAGTACTTC. Translated: CASSPGPVPEETQYF.

The chain employs TRBV2 and TRBJ2-7; D call uncertain. Germline V gene lookup returns CDR1 SNHLY and CDR2 FYNNEI. This CDR3 has 13 amino acids. V dropped 1 base and J dropped 0 bases, with 4 bases sitting between them. The CDR3 loop reads CASSEGLSYEQYF. In DNA, the CDR3 is TGTGCCAGCAGTGAAGGTCTCTCCTACGAGCAGTACTTC.

This chain connects TRBV4-1 to TRBJ1-6; no definite D call. V was trimmed by 5 bases and J by 9 bases, leaving 17 bases between them. There are 15 residues in the CDR3. Germline assignment: CDR1 MGHRA and CDR2 YSYEKL. In nucleotides, the CDR3 is TGCGCCAGCAGCGGATGGGTCGGGGTGGGTTCACCCCTCCACTTT. This sequence encodes CASSGWVGVGSPLHF.

As DNA, the CDR3 is TGTGCCAGCAGCATGCGGGACCCGAGCACAGATACGCAGTATTTT. Residues: CASSMRDPSTDTQYF. J is TRBJ2-3 and V is TRBV7-2, with D tentatively TRBD2 (6 bases). Trimming left V 5 bases short and J 0 bases short, with 12 bases between. The CDR3 is 15 residues long. The V gene's germline CDR1 is SGHTA and CDR2 FQGNSA.

This chain uses TRBV5-5 with TRBJ1-2, with 9 bases that match TRBD1. This CDR3 is built from 15 residues. J was trimmed by 7 bases and V by 2 bases; bases with no gene match: 9. The germline V gene encodes CDR1 SGHKS and CDR2 YYEKEE (reference sequence). Written as DNA, the CDR3 is TGTGCCAGCAGCTTAAGGTCGACAGGGGGAAGTGGCTACACCTTC. This encodes CASSLRSTGGSGYTF.